The 17 T cell receptor beta chains reported below all come from one sample, sequenced in a study of T cells after yellow fever vaccination (dated by TCRdb to 2018 to 2020). Receptor amplification or capture employed 5' RACE. Sequencer: Illumina HiSeq 2500. TCRdb applied fastp at Q25 and MiXCR to the public reads, then kept only in-frame beta chains. Each entry merges the rows of one CDR3 protein and shows their most common DNA and genes. The sample table contains 250,000 or so distinct CDR3 sequences; only one count was recorded for less than 9% of them. The top ten clonotypes cover roughly 0.9% of the sample. The label giving this sample's treatment or condition can be read as: live attenuated yellow fever vaccine strain. Here the sequenced sample was CD4+ T cells sorted from PBMCs, taken 15 days after the yellow fever booster vaccination. The source of these receptors is a man aged 30 to 45 who received the YFV17D yellow fever vaccine.

The gene calls are TRBV12-3 or TRBV12-4 and TRBJ2-1; D unclear. The ends were cut back, 2 bases at V and 8 bases at J, with 16 bases in the middle. The CDR3 covers 15 residues. The chain's CDR3 is CASSLLTPEEDEQFF. CDR3 nucleotides: TGTGCCAGCAGTTTACTCACTCCCGAGGAAGATGAGCAGTTCTTC.

This clonotype has just a few counts. The rearrangement links TRBV6-5 to TRBJ2-7; D not certain. Trimming removed 5 bases from V and 2 bases from J, with 7 bases in between. CDR1 and CDR2 (germline): MNHEY, SVGAGI. This CDR3 is built from 12 residues. In nucleotides, the CDR3 is TGTGCCAGCAGTAGGGTTCCCTACGAGCAGTACTTC. It codes for CASSRVPYEQYF.

This clonotype was counted many times. V usage is TRBV5-1 and J usage is TRBJ1-1; 7 bases line up with TRBD1. CDR3 length equals 15 residues. With 5 bases clipped from V and 4 bases from J, the junction kept 11 bases outside the gene matches. Germline V gene lookup returns CDR1 SGHRS and CDR2 YFSETQ. In nucleotides, the CDR3 is TGCGCCAGCAGGATGGGGCCCGCAGGGGGCACTGAAGCTTTCTTT. The encoded protein is CASRMGPAGGTEAFF.

This clonotype was counted many times. The chain employs TRBV5-1 and TRBJ2-1, with D possibly TRBD2 on 5 matching bases. Between the trimmed V and J ends, which lost 3 bases and 8 bases, there was a span of 18 bases. Germline-derived CDR1 and CDR2 are SGHRS and YFSETQ. This CDR3 contains 15 residues. This chain's CDR3 is CASSYREPRTDEQFF. In DNA, the CDR3 is TGCGCCAGCAGCTACCGGGAACCCCGGACCGATGAGCAGTTCTTC.

With respect to this clonotype: A junction boundary mismatches the germline segment, possibly from a read error. The V and J genes are TRBV20-1 and TRBJ2-1, with 10 nucleotides matching TRBD2. In germline, CDR1 is DFQATT, CDR2 SNEGSKA (reference sequence). The CDR3 spans 16 residues. CDR3 amino acids: CCARVWTSGRYNEQFF. In DNA, the CDR3 is TGCTGTGCTAGAGTCTGGACTAGCGGCCGCTACAATGAGCAGTTCTTC.

This clonotype was observed a single time. The junction differs from germline at one of its ends, possibly a read error. The CDR3 here is CSSRTGPLREQYF. CDR3 DNA: TGTTCCAGCAGGACTGGGCCCCTACGAGAGCAGTACTTC. The chain combines TRBV28 with TRBJ2-7; D is perhaps TRBD2 (5 bases). Germline V gives CDR1 MDHEN, CDR2 SYDVKM. CDR3 length: 13 residues.

This clonotype was recorded many times. This rearrangement joins TRBV20-1 to TRBJ2-1, with a weak D call TRBD2 (5 bases). Trimming removed 5 bases from V and 6 bases from J, with 17 bases in between. The CDR3 contains 14 residues. CDR1 is DFQATT, CDR2 SNEGSKA, per germline (reference sequence). As DNA, the CDR3 is TGCAGTGCTTTCCCTCGGACTTCTCTCAATGAGCAGTTCTTC. This translates into CSAFPRTSLNEQFF.

This clonotype was found many times. The chain carries TRBV18 and TRBJ2-5; D not resolved. Germline V CDR1 and CDR2: KGHSH, LQKENI. V was shortened by 4 bases and J by 4 bases, with 16 bases between the two germline ends. The CDR3 is 15 residues long. This CDR3 reads CASSLNGLAGETQYF. CDR3 bases: TGTGCCAGCTCACTGAACGGGCTCGCCGGAGAGACCCAGTACTTC.

This clonotype was seen just once. A much larger clone lies a single base off, so this may be a read error. The chain couples TRBV4-3 to TRBJ2-2, with unresolved D. CDR1 and CDR2 from the germline V gene are LGHNA and YSLEER. The V end was cut by 0 bases, the J end by 1 base, with 6 bases between. The CDR3 extends over 15 amino acids. This CDR3 reads CASSQDKRNTGELFF. The CDR3 DNA is TGCGCCAGCAGCCAAGATAAGAGGAACACCGGGGAGCTGTTTTTT.

This clonotype has ten or more counts. The CDR3 sequence is CASSQARGHEQYF. CDR3 nucleotide sequence: TGTGCCAGCAGTCAGGCTCGGGGCCACGAGCAGTACTTC. This chain links TRBV6-2 or TRBV6-3 with TRBJ2-7; D tentatively fits TRBD1 or TRBD2 (5 bases each). The CDR3 is 13 residues long. Germline-derived CDR1 and CDR2 are MNHEY and SVGEGT. V was pared by 5 bases and J by 5 bases, with 13 bases between.

This clonotype was detected a few times. The rearrangement links TRBV5-4 to TRBJ2-3; D may be TRBD1 (6 bases). The ends were cut back, 4 bases at V and 5 bases at J, with 17 bases in the middle. Germline V gene lookup returns CDR1 SGHNT and CDR2 YYREEE (reference sequence). The CDR3 extends over 15 amino acids. CDR3 bases: TGTGCCAGCAGCGTGCGCCAGGGGAGCGGAGATACGCAGTATTTT. This codes for CASSVRQGSGDTQYF.

This clonotype was detected only a few times. The chain employs TRBV19 and TRBJ2-2, with 7 bases identical to TRBD2. The CDR3 is made up of 16 amino acids. CDR1 is LNHDA and CDR2 is SQIVND in the germline V gene (reference sequence). Trimming cost V 9 bases and J 2 bases; bases outside gene matches: 12. The CDR3 here is CARAPSGTTNTGELFF. DNA for the CDR3: TGTGCCAGGGCTCCTTCCGGGACTACAAACACCGGGGAGCTGTTTTTT. The whole variable domain, filled in from reference TRBV19 and TRBJ2-2, reads DGGITQSPKYLFRKEGQNVTLSCEQNLNHDAMYWYRQDPGQGLRLIYYSQIVNDFQKGDIAEGYSVSREKKESFPLTVTSAQKNPTAFYLCARAPSGTTNTGELFFGEGSRLTVL.

This chain connects TRBV24-1 to TRBJ2-5; D not resolved. V lost 1 base, J lost 5 bases, and 10 bases lay in between. The germline V gene encodes CDR1 KGHDR and CDR2 SFDVKD. This CDR3 is built from 14 residues. CDR3 sequence (DNA): TGTGCCACCAGTGATTTTCCCATGGGGGAGACCCAGTACTTC. It is translated as CATSDFPMGETQYF.

In its sample, this clonotype was seen many times. The CDR3 is CASSLAGGYTDTQYF. The CDR3 region has the DNA TGTGCCAGCAGCTTAGCGGGCGGCTACACAGATACGCAGTATTTT. The J gene is TRBJ2-3, the V gene TRBV7-2; no reliable D call. Per germline, CDR1 SGHTA and CDR2 FQGNSA. The CDR3 is made up of 15 amino acids. V was trimmed by 0 bases and J by 2 bases, leaving 9 bases between them.

This clonotype occurred a few times. The J gene is TRBJ2-1, the V gene TRBV5-1; 11 positions agree with TRBD2. Per germline, CDR1 SGHRS and CDR2 YFSETQ. V lost 6 bases and J lost 7; bases outside the gene matches: 12. There are 16 residues in the CDR3. The chain's CDR3 is CASNTLSSGRENEQFF. Here the CDR3 DNA reads TGCGCCAGCAACACCCTCAGTAGCGGGAGGGAAAATGAGCAGTTCTTC.

The chain couples TRBV20-1 to TRBJ2-5; D assignment may be TRBD1 or TRBD2 (5 bases each). V was trimmed by 6 bases and J by 5 bases, leaving 13 bases between them. There are 12 residues in the CDR3. Germline CDR1 reads DFQATT; CDR2 reads SNEGSKA (reference sequence). CDR3 sequence reads: CSADSGFETQYF. The CDR3 bases are TGCAGTGCGGACTCAGGGTTTGAGACCCAGTACTTC.

The table lists this clonotype with many counts. CDR3 sequence (DNA): TGTGCCAGCAGCTTACGGGGCCATGAGCAGTTCTTC. Amino acids: CASSLRGHEQFF. The chain has TRBV7-2 and TRBJ2-1, with D tentatively TRBD1 or TRBD2 (5 bases each). Germline V gene data show CDR1 as SGHTA and CDR2 as FQGNSA. The CDR3 has 12 amino acids. V dropped 2 bases and J dropped 8 bases, with 7 bases sitting between them.